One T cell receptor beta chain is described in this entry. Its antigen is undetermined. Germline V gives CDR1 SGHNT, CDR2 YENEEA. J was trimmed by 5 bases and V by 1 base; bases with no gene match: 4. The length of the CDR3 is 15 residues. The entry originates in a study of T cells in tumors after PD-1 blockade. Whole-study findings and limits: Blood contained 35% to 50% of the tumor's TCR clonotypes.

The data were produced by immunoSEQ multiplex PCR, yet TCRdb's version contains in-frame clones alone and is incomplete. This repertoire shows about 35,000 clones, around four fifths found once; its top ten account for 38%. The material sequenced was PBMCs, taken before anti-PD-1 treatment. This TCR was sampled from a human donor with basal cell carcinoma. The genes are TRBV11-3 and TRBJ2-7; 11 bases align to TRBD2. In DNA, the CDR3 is TGTGCCAGCAGCTTAGGACTAGCGGGGCCCAACGAGCAGTACTTC. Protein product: CASSLGLAGPNEQYF.